The entry below gives a single TCR beta chain sequence along with its context. This clonotype was detected a few times. No antigen is known for it. No base quality values were provided; no much bigger clone lies one nucleotide off. A distance of 9 bases separates the germline ends of V and J, which lose 2 bases and 6 bases respectively. CDR3 length: 13 amino acids, cysteine to phenylalanine. The retained sequence is limited to the CDR3, 39 bases, with the frame set at the first base. CDR1 and CDR2 (MNHEY, SVGAGI) derive from the germline V gene. The entry originates in a study of blood T cells in healthy people across ages (dated by TCRdb to the mid-2010s). Concerning the study at large: In model experiments, roughly one uniquely barcoded TCR beta cDNA molecule per two T cells was captured by template switching. The study measured age-related changes in TCR beta repertoire diversity using deep sequencing normalized with unique cDNA molecular identifiers. Four age groups were formed from the donors: young (average about 17 years), middle-aged (around 40), aged (about 62) and long-lived (around 82). To avoid experimental bias, donors of different ages were distributed randomly across sequencing lanes. Two additional independent replicas of 1 million unique cDNA reads from the same blood draw were analyzed for two donors (one aged 18 to 30 and one aged 80 or older).

Study-level results and caveats: A strong correlation was found between observed TCR beta diversity and the percentage of naive T cells measured by flow cytometry. The long-lived group showed more naive CD4+ T cells, fewer expanded clones and increased TCR diversity than the aged group, suggesting age selection. Because profiling used bulk unsorted PBMCs, naive and antigen-experienced compartments could not be compared conclusively. Observed TCR beta diversity per million T cells fell roughly linearly with age, and a significant reduction was already apparent by age roughly 40. Estimates of total diversity from one million sequenced T cells were regarded as lower bounds and underestimates. The CMV infection status of donors was not known, potentially confounding age-related changes in expanded clonotypes.

The library was prepared using 5' RACE. Sequencing took place on an Illumina HiSeq 2500. A second about 7 to 11 cycle PCR used a sample-barcoded 5' primer and a J-beta primer mix. A unique molecular identifier was introduced onto each TCR beta cDNA molecule by a template-switch 5' adaptor carrying 12 random nucleotides. Each sample yielded at least 3 million CDR3-containing paired-end reads. All of the RNA was converted into first-strand cDNA using the Mint cDNA synthesis kit, with a TRBC-specific oligonucleotide serving as the primer. After uracil-DNA glycosylase treatment, a first 18-cycle PCR used universal primers M1SS and BC2_uni_R on all cDNA. The original pipeline was this. For normalization, 1 million high-quality reads, each with a distinct molecular identifier, were randomly selected from each sample. Reads with shared molecular identifiers were discarded instead of being binned into consensus sequences. MiTCR, set to a Q25 quality threshold and the strictest error-elimination algorithm, was used for CDR3 identification, clonotype clustering and error correction. A nonparametric unseen species model with Euler transformation was used to estimate a lower bound on total TCR beta diversity. TCRdb trimmed the raw reads at Q25, called clones with MiXCR and kept productive beta chains. Each CDR3 protein gets just one entry, which takes the most common genes and DNA from the rows behind it. None of the V and J calls come from the authors' own analysis; TCRdb made them. Present in this sample are about 1.8 million distinct CDR3 sequences, about 49% of which were seen just once. The ten largest account for approximately 2.1% of the sample.

The roughly 38 donors, aged 6 to 90 years, were systemically healthy Caucasian individuals from Russia. Roughly 9.5 milliliters of peripheral blood were drawn from each donor into EDTA-treated Vacutainer tubes. PBMCs were isolated by Ficoll-Paque density-gradient centrifugation, with at least 6 million obtained per sample. Total RNA was extracted from PBMCs with Trizol reagent, with at least 6 micrograms obtained per sample. For every donor, flow cytometry on a PBMC aliquot measured the percentage of naive CD45RAhigh/CD27high T cells. This clonotype was obtained from a woman aged 40 to 55 in good health. Sequences were obtained from blood. The chain is assembled from TRBV6-5 and TRBJ2-3, with the D assignment possibly TRBD1 or TRBD2, given 5 matching bases for each. The sequence in DNA is TGTGCCAGCAGTTACAGCGAGGGGGATACGCAGTATTTT. Its coded protein is CASSYSEGDTQYF.